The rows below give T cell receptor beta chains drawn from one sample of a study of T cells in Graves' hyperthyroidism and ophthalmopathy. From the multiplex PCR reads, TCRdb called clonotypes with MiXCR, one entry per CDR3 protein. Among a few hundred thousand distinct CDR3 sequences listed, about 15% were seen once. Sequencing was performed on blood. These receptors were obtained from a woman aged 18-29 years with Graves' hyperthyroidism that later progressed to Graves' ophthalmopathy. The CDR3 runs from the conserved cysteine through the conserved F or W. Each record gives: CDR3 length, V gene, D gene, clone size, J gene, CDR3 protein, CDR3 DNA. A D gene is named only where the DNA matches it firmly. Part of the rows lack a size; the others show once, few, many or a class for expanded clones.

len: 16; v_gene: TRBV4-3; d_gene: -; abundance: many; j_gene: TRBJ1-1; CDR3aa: CASSQTTRQLNTEAFF; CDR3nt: TGCGCCAGCAGCCAAACAACCCGCCAGTTGAACACTGAAGCTTTCTTT
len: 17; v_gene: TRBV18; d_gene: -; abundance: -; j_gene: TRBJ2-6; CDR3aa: CASSSQKAGSGANVLTF; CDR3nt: TGTGCCAGCTCATCTCAAAAGGCGGGCTCTGGGGCCAACGTCCTGACTTTC
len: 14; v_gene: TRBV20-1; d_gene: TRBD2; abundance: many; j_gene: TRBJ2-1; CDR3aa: CSARRLAGIDEQFF; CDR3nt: TGCAGTGCTAGAAGGCTAGCGGGAATTGATGAGCAGTTCTTC
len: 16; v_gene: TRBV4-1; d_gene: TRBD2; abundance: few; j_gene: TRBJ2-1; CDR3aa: CASSQVASGSNNEQFF; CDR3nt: TGCGCCAGCAGCCAAGTGGCTAGCGGGTCTAACAATGAGCAGTTCTTC
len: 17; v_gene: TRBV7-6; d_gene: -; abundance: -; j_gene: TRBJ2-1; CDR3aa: CASSWEGGEFSYNEQFF; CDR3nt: TGTGCCAGCAGCTGGGAGGGGGGTGAATTCTCCTACAATGAGCAGTTCTTC
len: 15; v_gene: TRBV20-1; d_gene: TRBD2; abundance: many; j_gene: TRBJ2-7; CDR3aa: CSAHMGGRASYEQYF; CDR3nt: TGCAGTGCTCATATGGGGGGGAGGGCCAGTTACGAGCAGTACTTC
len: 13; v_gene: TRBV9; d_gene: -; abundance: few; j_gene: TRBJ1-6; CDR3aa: CASSVGGHSPLHF; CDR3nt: TGTGCCAGCAGCGTTGGAGGGCACTCACCCCTCCACTTT
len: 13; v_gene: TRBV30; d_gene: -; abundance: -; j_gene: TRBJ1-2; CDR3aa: CAGSAGTKLGYTF; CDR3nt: TGTGCCGGGTCTGCCGGGACAAAGTTGGGCTACACCTTC
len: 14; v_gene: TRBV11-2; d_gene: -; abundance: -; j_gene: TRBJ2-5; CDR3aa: CASSLAGRRETQYF; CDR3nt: TGTGCCAGCAGCTTAGCGGGCCGACGAGAGACCCAGTACTTC
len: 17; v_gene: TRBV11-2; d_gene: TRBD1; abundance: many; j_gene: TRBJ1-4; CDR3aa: CASSLGKGQALSEKLFF; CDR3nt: TGTGCCAGCAGCTTAGGAAAAGGACAGGCCCTAAGTGAAAAACTGTTTTTT
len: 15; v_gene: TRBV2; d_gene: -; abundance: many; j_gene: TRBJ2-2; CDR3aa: CASSGAGLNTGELFF; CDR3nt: TGTGCCAGCAGCGGGGCAGGGCTTAACACCGGGGAGCTGTTTTTT
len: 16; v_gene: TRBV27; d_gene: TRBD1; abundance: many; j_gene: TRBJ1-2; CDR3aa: CASSSTSTGGRYGYTF; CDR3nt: TGTGCCAGCAGTTCTACCTCGACAGGGGGTCGATATGGCTACACCTTC
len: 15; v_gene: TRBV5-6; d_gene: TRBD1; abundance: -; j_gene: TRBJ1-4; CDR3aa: CASSRRGRYNEKLFF; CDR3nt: TGTGCCAGCAGCCGCAGGGGGCGGTATAATGAAAAACTGTTTTTT
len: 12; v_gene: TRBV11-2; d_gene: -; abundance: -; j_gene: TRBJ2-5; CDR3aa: CASSANTKTQYF; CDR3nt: TGCGCCAGCAGCGCCAACACAAAGACCCAGTACTTC
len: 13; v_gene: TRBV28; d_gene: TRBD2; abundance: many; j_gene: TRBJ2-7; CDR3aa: CASSRLARDEQYF; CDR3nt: TGTGCCAGCAGTCGACTAGCGAGGGACGAGCAGTACTTC
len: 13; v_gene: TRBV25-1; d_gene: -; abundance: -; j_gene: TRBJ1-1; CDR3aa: CASSWTEGGEAFF; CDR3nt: TGTGCCAGCAGTTGGACTGAGGGGGGTGAAGCTTTCTTT
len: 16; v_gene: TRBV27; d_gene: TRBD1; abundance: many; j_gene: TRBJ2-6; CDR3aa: CASRRDSFSGANVLTF; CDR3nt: TGTGCCAGCAGACGGGACAGTTTCTCTGGGGCCAACGTCCTGACTTTC
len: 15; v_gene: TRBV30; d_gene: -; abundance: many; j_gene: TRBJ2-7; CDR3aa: CAWSALSGVGHEQYF; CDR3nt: TGTGCCTGGAGCGCACTAAGCGGAGTGGGACACGAGCAGTACTTC
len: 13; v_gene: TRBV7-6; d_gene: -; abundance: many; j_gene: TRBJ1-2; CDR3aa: CASSPGGDYGYTF; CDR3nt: TGTGCCAGCAGCCCTGGGGGGGACTATGGCTACACCTTC
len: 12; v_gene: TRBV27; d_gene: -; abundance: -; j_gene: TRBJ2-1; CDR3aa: CASNSYYNEQFF; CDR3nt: TGTGCCAGCAATTCCTATTACAATGAGCAGTTCTTC
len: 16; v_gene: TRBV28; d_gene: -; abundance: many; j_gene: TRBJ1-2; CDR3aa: CASSLFSPAGFSGYTF; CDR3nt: TGTGCCAGCAGTTTATTCTCTCCGGCCGGGTTTAGCGGCTACACCTTC
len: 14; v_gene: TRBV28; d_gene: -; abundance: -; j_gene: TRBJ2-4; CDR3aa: CASSVVTGRNIQYF; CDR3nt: TGTGCCAGCAGTGTCGTTACAGGGAGGAACATTCAGTACTTC
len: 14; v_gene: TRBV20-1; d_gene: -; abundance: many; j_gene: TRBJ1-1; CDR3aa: CSARDLEVGTEAFF; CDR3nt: TGCAGTGCTAGAGATCTCGAGGTGGGCACTGAAGCTTTCTTT
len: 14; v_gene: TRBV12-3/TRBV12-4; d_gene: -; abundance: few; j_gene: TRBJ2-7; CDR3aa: CASSLQDASIEQYF; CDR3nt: TGTGCCAGCAGTTTACAGGACGCTTCTATCGAGCAGTACTTC
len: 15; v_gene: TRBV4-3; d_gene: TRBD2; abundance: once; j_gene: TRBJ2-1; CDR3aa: CASSHTSGRDNEQFF; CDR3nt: TGCGCCAGCAGCCATACTAGCGGGAGAGACAATGAGCAGTTCTTC
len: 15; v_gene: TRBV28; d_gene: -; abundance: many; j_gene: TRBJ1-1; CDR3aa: CASSSTGDMNTEAFF; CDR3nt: TGTGCCAGCAGTTCGACAGGCGACATGAACACTGAAGCTTTCTTT
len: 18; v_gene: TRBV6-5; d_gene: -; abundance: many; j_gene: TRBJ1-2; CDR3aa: CASSPQSAAWSERGGYTF; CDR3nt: TGTGCCAGCAGTCCCCAATCCGCGGCGTGGTCAGAACGTGGTGGCTACACCTTC
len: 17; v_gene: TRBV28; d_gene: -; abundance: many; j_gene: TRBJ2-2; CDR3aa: CASRLLRQLPNTGELFF; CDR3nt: TGTGCCAGCAGACTCCTCAGACAGCTGCCGAACACCGGGGAGCTGTTTTTT
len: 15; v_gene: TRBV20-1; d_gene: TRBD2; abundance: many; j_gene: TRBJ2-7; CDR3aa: CSARDRTSEIYEQYF; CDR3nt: TGCAGTGCTAGAGACCGGACTAGCGAGATCTACGAGCAGTACTTC
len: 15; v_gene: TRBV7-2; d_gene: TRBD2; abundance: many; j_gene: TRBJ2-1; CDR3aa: CASSPRTSGSTEQFF; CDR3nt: TGTGCCAGCAGCCCCAGGACTAGCGGGAGTACTGAGCAGTTCTTC
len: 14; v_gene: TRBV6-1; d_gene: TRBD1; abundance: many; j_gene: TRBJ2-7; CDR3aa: CASSVKGATYEQYF; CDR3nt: TGTGCCAGCAGTGTTAAGGGGGCGACCTACGAGCAGTACTTC
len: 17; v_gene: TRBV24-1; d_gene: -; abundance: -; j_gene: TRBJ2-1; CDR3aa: CATSDLSIAGADNEQFF; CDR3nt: TGTGCCACCAGTGATTTGTCCATCGCAGGGGCGGACAATGAGCAGTTCTTC
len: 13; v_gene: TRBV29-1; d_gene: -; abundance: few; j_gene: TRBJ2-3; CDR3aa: CSVGEGVADTQYF; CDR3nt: TGCAGCGTTGGAGAGGGCGTTGCGGATACGCAGTATTTT
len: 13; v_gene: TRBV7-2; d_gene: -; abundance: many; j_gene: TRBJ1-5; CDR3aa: CASSADPNQPQHF; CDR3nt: TGTGCCAGCAGCGCCGACCCCAATCAGCCCCAGCATTTT
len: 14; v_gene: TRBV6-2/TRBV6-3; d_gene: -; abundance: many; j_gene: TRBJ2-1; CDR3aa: CASSYAREANEQFF; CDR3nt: TGTGCCAGCAGTTACGCCAGGGAGGCGAATGAGCAGTTCTTC
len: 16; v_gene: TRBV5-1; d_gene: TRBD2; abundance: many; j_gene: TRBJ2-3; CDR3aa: CASSLDGRAGTDTQYF; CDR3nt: TGCGCCAGCAGCTTGGACGGGAGGGCCGGTACAGATACGCAGTATTTT
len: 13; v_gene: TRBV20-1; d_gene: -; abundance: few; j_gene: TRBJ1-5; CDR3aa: CSAEGQSNQPQHF; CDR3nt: TGCAGTGCCGAGGGACAAAGCAATCAGCCCCAGCATTTT
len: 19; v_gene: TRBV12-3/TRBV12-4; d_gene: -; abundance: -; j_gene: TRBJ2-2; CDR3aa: CASSLLRGAGTLNTGELFF; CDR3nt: TGTGCCAGCAGTTTACTGAGGGGGGCGGGGACATTGAACACCGGGGAGCTGTTTTTT
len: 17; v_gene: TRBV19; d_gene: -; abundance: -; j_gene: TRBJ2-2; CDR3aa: CASKTAGWEANTGELFF; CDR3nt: TGTGCCAGTAAGACAGCAGGGTGGGAGGCGAACACCGGGGAGCTGTTTTTT
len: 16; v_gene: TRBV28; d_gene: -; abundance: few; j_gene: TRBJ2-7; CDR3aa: CASSLGQRLRSYEQYF; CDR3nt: TGTGCCAGCAGTTTAGGTCAGCGACTTCGCTCCTACGAGCAGTACTTC